The rows below give T cell receptor beta chains drawn from one sample of a study of cytomegalovirus exposure and HLA in healthy donors. Some clones are missing from TCRdb's copy, which holds only in-frame ones; the method was immunoSEQ multiplex PCR. The profile shows around 160,000 clones, 75% to 90% of them singletons. The sequenced sample consisted of PBMCs. The receptors derive from a human donor in good health. The CDR3 runs from the conserved cysteine through the conserved F or W. D genes are given only for firm matches. Where a row states a size, it is once, few, many or the class of an expanded clone; other rows omit it.

TRBJ2-1,NA,TRBD2,TRBV9,TGTGCCAGCAGCGCGAGCGGGGGGGAACTAAGCTCCTACAATGAGCAGTTCTTC,CASSASGGELSSYNEQFF
TRBJ2-1,NA,TRBD2,TRBV6-5,TGTGCCAGCAGTTACTTCAGCGGGGGGGCCTACAATGAGCAGTTCTTC,CASSYFSGGAYNEQFF
TRBJ2-7,NA,NA,TRBV19,TGTGCCAGTAGTATATCTGGGGGGAGCTCCTACGAGCAGTACTTC,CASSISGGSSYEQYF
TRBJ2-1,NA,TRBD2,TRBV7-2,TGTGCCAGCAGCTTAAAAGCGGGGGTATACAATGAGCAGTTCTTC,CASSLKAGVYNEQFF
TRBJ2-7,NA,NA,TRBV2,TGTGCCAGCAGTTACTACCTCAACTACGAGCAGTACTTC,CASSYYLNYEQYF
TRBJ1-1,NA,TRBD1,TRBV5-1,TGCGCCAGCAGCTCCGGGACAGGGCTCACTGAAGCTTTCTTT,CASSSGTGLTEAFF
TRBJ2-5,NA,NA,TRBV18,TGTGCCAGCTCACTTGGACAGCAAGAGACCCAGTACTTC,CASSLGQQETQYF
TRBJ2-1,once,TRBD2,TRBV7-8,TGTGCCAGCGGGGGACTAGCGGGGGTTGAGCAGTTCTTC,CASGGLAGVEQFF
TRBJ2-7,NA,TRBD2,TRBV28,TGTGCCAGCAGTATCTCACTAGCGGGAACCGCCTACGAGCAGTACTTC,CASSISLAGTAYEQYF
TRBJ2-7,NA,TRBD2,TRBV5-1,TGCGCCAGCAGCTTGTTTGGACTAGCGGGGGGAGGGACCTACGAGCAGTACTTC,CASSLFGLAGGGTYEQYF
TRBJ1-2,NA,NA,TRBV7-3,TGTGCCAGCAGCGACTGGGGGGGGGACGGCTACACCTTC,CASSDWGGDGYTF
TRBJ2-3,NA,TRBD1,TRBV4-3,TGCGCCAGCAGCAGGCGCTCCGGGACAGGCAGCACAGATACGCAGTATTTT,CASSRRSGTGSTDTQYF
TRBJ1-5,NA,TRBD1,TRBV6-5,TGTGCCAGCAGAAGACAGGGGAATCAGCCCCAGCATTTT,CASRRQGNQPQHF
TRBJ2-2,NA,TRBD1,TRBV5-4,TGTGCCAGCAGCTTGGGTCGGCAGGGGGTCGGGGAGCTGTTTTTT,CASSLGRQGVGELFF
TRBJ1-5,NA,NA,TRBV2,TGTGCCAGCAGTGTTGTGGCCGCGCAGGGTGCGCATTTT,CASSVVAAQGAHF
TRBJ2-1,NA,NA,TRBV4-1,TGCGCCAGCAGCCAAGTTGCAGTCAATGAGCAGTTCTTC,CASSQVAVNEQFF
TRBJ2-7,NA,TRBD1,TRBV7-6,TGTGCCAGCAGCCCGGGACAGGGGGCGCTTAGAGAGCAGTACTTC,CASSPGQGALREQYF
TRBJ1-2,NA,TRBD1,TRBV10-2,TGCGCCAGCAGTGCCCCGGACAGGGGGTATGGCTACACCTTC,CASSAPDRGYGYTF
TRBJ2-7,NA,NA,TRBV29-1,TGCAGCGTTATCAGGAATTACGAGCAGTACTTC,CSVIRNYEQYF
TRBJ2-7,NA,TRBD1,TRBV2,TGTGCCAGCTCCCAGACAGGGAGCTACGAGCAGTACTTC,CASSQTGSYEQYF
TRBJ2-7,NA,TRBD2,TRBV7-9,TGTGCCAGCAGCTCTAGCGGACGATCCGAGCAGTACTTC,CASSSSGRSEQYF
TRBJ2-3,NA,NA,TRBV2,TGTGCCAGCAGGGCGGGAAGCCCCACAGATACGCAGTATTTT,CASRAGSPTDTQYF
TRBJ2-5,NA,NA,TRBV2,TGTGCCAGTCAGGGGTTAAGGATCGAGACCCAGTACTTC,CASQGLRIETQYF
TRBJ2-1,NA,TRBD2,TRBV11-3,TGTGCCAGCAGCTCTTCTTTAGCGGGGGGGTCAGGTGAGCAGTTCTTC,CASSSSLAGGSGEQFF
TRBJ1-2,once,NA,TRBV9,TGTGCCAGCAGTGACTTGGCAGGGGCTAACTATGGCTACACCTTC,CASSDLAGANYGYTF
TRBJ1-2,once,TRBD1,TRBV11-2,TGTGCCAGCAGCTTCTACGCAGGGGGCCCCACTCTTGGCTACACCTTC,CASSFYAGGPTLGYTF
TRBJ2-7,few,TRBD1,TRBV4-1,TGCGCCAGCAGCCAAGTGGGACAGGGTAGCCACGAGCAGTACTTC,CASSQVGQGSHEQYF
TRBJ2-7,NA,NA,TRBV10-3,TGTGCCATCAGTGCGGAGGAGGGGGCTCGTGAGCAGTACTTC,CAISAEEGAREQYF
TRBJ2-1,NA,NA,TRBV5-1,TGCGCCAGCAGCCACGGACAGTCCAATGAGCAGTTCTTC,CASSHGQSNEQFF
TRBJ2-7,NA,TRBD2,TRBV5-4,TGTGCCAGCAGCCGGAGCGGGGGTGAATACGAGCAGTACTTC,CASSRSGGEYEQYF
TRBJ1-2,NA,NA,TRBV4-3,TGCGCCAGCAGCCGGGACGGGGGAAACTATGGCTACACCTTC,CASSRDGGNYGYTF
TRBJ1-1,few,NA,TRBV4-1,TGCGCCAGCAGCCACACCTATGGACCGACAGCCGACACTGAAGCTTTCTTT,CASSHTYGPTADTEAFF
TRBJ2-1,NA,NA,TRBV7-9,TGTGCCAGCAGCTCCTCAGCGAGTGGGGAGCAGTTCTTC,CASSSSASGEQFF
TRBJ2-1,NA,TRBD2,TRBV10-3,TGTGCCGCCGGACTAGCGGGGGCGAATTCCTACAATGAGCAGTTCTTC,CAAGLAGANSYNEQFF
TRBJ1-2,NA,NA,TRBV7-2,TGTGCCAGCAGCCCTCGACTTTTGCCGGCTGGCTACACCTTC,CASSPRLLPAGYTF
TRBJ2-1,NA,NA,TRBV7-7,TGTGCTAGCAGCCCGAACAGGGGGGGATACAATGAGCAGTTCTTC,CASSPNRGGYNEQFF
TRBJ1-4,few,NA,TRBV5-1,TGCGCCAGCAGCTTGGATCTTTCCACTCAAGTGTTTTTT,CASSLDLSTQVFF
TRBJ1-2,NA,TRBD1,TRBV5-1,TGCGCCAGCAGCAAGGACAGGCCGGACTATGGCTACACCTTC,CASSKDRPDYGYTF
TRBJ1-1,NA,TRBD1,TRBV7-9,TGTGCCAGCAGGCAAGGACAGGTGAACACTGAAGCTTTCTTT,CASRQGQVNTEAFF
TRBJ2-3,NA,TRBD2,TRBV10-1,TGCGCCAGCAGTACAAGACTAGCGGGCACAGATACGCAGTATTTT,CASSTRLAGTDTQYF
TRBJ1-5,NA,TRBD1,TRBV4-1,TGCGCCAGCAGCCCACCAGCTGACAGGGTCGATCAGCCCCAGCATTTT,CASSPPADRVDQPQHF
TRBJ1-6,once,NA,TRBV9,TGTGCCCCGATAAGGACACCCTTTCATAATTCACCCCTCCACTTT,CAPIRTPFHNSPLHF
TRBJ1-3,few,NA,TRBV12-2,TGTGCAAGTCGCTTAACAGACAGGGCTGGAAACACCATATATTTT,CASRLTDRAGNTIYF
TRBJ1-1,NA,TRBD1,TRBV19,TGTGCCAGTAAAGGGACAGGGGGATCGTACACTGAAGCTTTCTTT,CASKGTGGSYTEAFF
TRBJ1-5,NA,TRBD1,TRBV2,TGTGCCAGCAGCCTAAGGACAGGGGACAATCAGCCCCAGCATTTT,CASSLRTGDNQPQHF
TRBJ2-1,NA,TRBD1,TRBV11-3,TGTGCCAGCAGCCTCGAGGGGGCATTCTACAATGAGCAGTTCTTC,CASSLEGAFYNEQFF